This TCR beta chain was identified in a study of blood T cells in healthy people across ages. Study-wide findings and caveats: Because sorting was not performed, PBMCs prevented conclusive naive versus antigen-experienced comparison.

This clonotype has only a few counts. The antigen remains undetermined. Roughly 10 milliliters of peripheral blood were drawn from each donor. Each sample yielded at least 5 micrograms of PBMC total RNA. A second PCR, run for about 7 to 11 cycles, used a sample-barcoded 5' primer plus a J-beta primer mix. From the 5' RACE reads, TCRdb called clonotypes with MiXCR, one entry per CDR3 protein. This table holds approximately 760,000 distinct CDR3 sequences, roughly 25% found once. V was trimmed by 4 bases and J by 0 bases, leaving 7 bases between them. This CDR3 spans 14 amino acids. Germline lookup yields CDR1 PRHDT and CDR2 FYEKMQ (reference sequence). In addition, the sample was reused for a study of T cells of mothers and their children. From that study: Over 9.5 million reads per mother and 2.5 million to 3.5 million per child were obtained.

The clonotype originates from a boy aged 5-17 years in good health. V and J are TRBV13 and TRBJ2-4; D not certain. Sequencing was performed on blood. The CDR3 reads CASSSGRAKNIQYF. DNA of the CDR3: TGTGCCAGCAGCTCGGGCAGAGCCAAAAACATTCAGTACTTC.